These T cell receptor beta chains were read from a single sample in a study of T cell therapy after organ transplantation. The table came from immunoSEQ multiplex PCR; TCRdb's copy has only in-frame clones and leaves some out. The sample shows approximately 20,000 clones, 65% to 85% of them seen only once. These receptors have no known antigen. The input for sequencing was CD8+ T cells from blood, taken after autologous CMV-specific T cell therapy. The receptors were gathered from a human patient who had received a solid organ transplant and had CMV disease. Among the T cells, some may be from the graft donor. The CDR3 runs from the conserved cysteine through the conserved F or W. D genes are given only for firm matches. Size is omitted from some rows. Given values are once, few, many or a class for expanded clones.

v_call	j_call	d_call	clone_size	cdr3_nt	cdr3_aa
TRBV6-4	TRBJ1-1	.	.	TGTGCCAGCAGTGCACAGGGTTGGACTGAAGCTTTCTTT	CASSAQGWTEAFF
TRBV15	TRBJ2-5	TRBD1	.	TGTGCCACCAGCAGGGACTCAAGGACAGGGCAAGAGACCCAGTACTTC	CATSRDSRTGQETQYF
TRBV5-5	TRBJ2-1	.	.	TGTGCCAGCAGCCTCCGGTGGGATGAGCAGTTCTTC	CASSLRWDEQFF
TRBV30	TRBJ1-1	TRBD1	.	TGTGCCTGGCATTACCGGGACAGGGCGGAGGGCACTGAAGCTTTCTTT	CAWHYRDRAEGTEAFF
TRBV11-2	TRBJ1-1	.	.	TGTGCCAGCAGAGGGGGCACTGAAGCTTTCTTT	CASRGGTEAFF
TRBV4-2	TRBJ2-7	.	.	TGTGCCAGCAGCCACCAGGCTAGCAGACCCTACGAGCAGTACTTC	CASSHQASRPYEQYF
TRBV5-5	TRBJ2-7	.	.	TGTGCCAGCAGCTTGGGTGGAGTCTCCTACGAGCAGTACTTC	CASSLGGVSYEQYF
TRBV6-4	TRBJ1-5	.	.	TGTGCCAGCAGTGAGGGGGCGAGTCAGCCCCAGCATTTT	CASSEGASQPQHF
TRBV5-6	TRBJ2-7	.	.	TGTGCCAGCAGCCAAGAGGGGGGAACCTACGAGCAGTACTTC	CASSQEGGTYEQYF
TRBV9	TRBJ1-3	.	.	TGTGCCAGCAGCGTAGGAGGGCGGGATGGAAACACCATATATTTT	CASSVGGRDGNTIYF
TRBV6-1	TRBJ1-1	.	.	TGTGCCAGCAGCCAACAGGGCTACACTGAAGCTTTCTTT	CASSQQGYTEAFF
TRBV19	TRBJ1-1	.	.	TGTGCCAGTAGTATCGGGCACCGGAACACTGAAGCTTTCTTT	CASSIGHRNTEAFF
TRBV6-1	TRBJ2-6	.	.	TGTGCCACAAACCGGGACGGAAATGGGGCCAACGTCCTGACTTTC	CATNRDGNGANVLTF
TRBV5-4	TRBJ1-2	.	.	TGTGCCAGCAGCTTGGGGGAATCCAACTATGGCTACACCTTC	CASSLGESNYGYTF
TRBV4-1	TRBJ2-7	TRBD2	.	TGCGCCAGCAGCCAAGATGGGACTAGCGGGCCGGCGGGGTACGAGCAGTACTTC	CASSQDGTSGPAGYEQYF
TRBV10-2	TRBJ2-1	.	.	TGCGCCAGCAGTGCGGGCTGGCAGTTCTTC	CASSAGWQFF
TRBV6-6	TRBJ1-1	.	.	TGTGCCAGCAGTTACCCCGCGGCAGAGGTTGAAGCTTTCTTT	CASSYPAAEVEAFF
TRBV6-6	TRBJ2-3	TRBD2	.	TGTGCCAGCAGCCCGACTAGCGGGGTCGTCACAGATACGCAGTATTTT	CASSPTSGVVTDTQYF
TRBV9	TRBJ2-1	TRBD1	.	TGTGCCAGCGAAACCGGGACAGGGATGTATGAGCAGTTCTTC	CASETGTGMYEQFF
TRBV6-6	TRBJ2-1	.	.	TGTGCCAGCGGGGAAGTTAAGACTGAGCAGTTCTTC	CASGEVKTEQFF
TRBV28	TRBJ1-1	.	.	TGTGCCAGCAGTTTCCCAAACACTGAAGCTTTCTTT	CASSFPNTEAFF
TRBV7-8	TRBJ2-2	.	.	TGTGCCAGCAGCTCGACAGTGGGTGAGACCGGGGAGCTGTTTTTT	CASSSTVGETGELFF
TRBV11-2	TRBJ1-2	.	.	TGTGCCAGCAGCCCAGGACACGTCTCTGGTGGCTACACCTTC	CASSPGHVSGGYTF
TRBV27	TRBJ2-7	.	.	TGTGCCTCCCAGGGGCTTACCTACGAGCAGTACTTC	CASQGLTYEQYF
TRBV6-5	TRBJ2-7	.	.	TGTGCCGGCTCTAATCTACAGGACGGAGCCTACGAGCAGTACTTC	CAGSNLQDGAYEQYF
TRBV6-4	TRBJ2-3	TRBD1	.	TGTGCCAGCAGCGCCGTTTTTTCCAGGGGGCTGCGCACAGATACGCAGTATTTT	CASSAVFSRGLRTDTQYF
TRBV6-5	TRBJ2-2	.	few	TGTGCCAGCAGGCAAAACACCGGGGAGCTGTTTTTT	CASRQNTGELFF
TRBV4-1	TRBJ2-7	TRBD1	.	TGCGCCAGCAGCCCGGAGCCGGGACAGGGATCCTACGAGCAGTACTTC	CASSPEPGQGSYEQYF
TRBV6-6	TRBJ1-2	TRBD1	.	TGTGCCAGCAGTTACTCGGGACAGAACTATGGCTACACCTTC	CASSYSGQNYGYTF
TRBV6-4	TRBJ1-3	TRBD1	once	TGTGCCAGCAGTTACAGGGGGACTGGAAACACCATATATTTT	CASSYRGTGNTIYF
TRBV2	TRBJ2-1	TRBD2	.	TGTGCCAGCATCGGGGGGAGCGCCCGTTACAATGAGCAGTTCTTC	CASIGGSARYNEQFF
TRBV18	TRBJ2-4	TRBD2	.	TGTGCCAGCTCACCTCTAGAGCGGGGATCAGCCAAAAACATTCAGTACTTC	CASSPLERGSAKNIQYF
TRBV7-2	TRBJ2-5	.	.	TGTGCCAGCAGCTCCCACGACCGACGGGTTGAAGAGACCCAGTACTTC	CASSSHDRRVEETQYF
TRBV10-3	TRBJ2-1	TRBD2	.	TGTGCCATCGATGCGGGAGGGCCCAATTATGAGCAGTTCTTC	CAIDAGGPNYEQFF
TRBV6-6	TRBJ1-4	.	.	TGTGCCACCAAAATCGAAGGGGCAACTAATGAAAAACTGTTTTTT	CATKIEGATNEKLFF
TRBV7-2	TRBJ1-3	TRBD1	.	TGTGCCAGCAGCTTTCGCGACTGGGACAGGGGGCTACCTGGAAACACCATATATTTT	CASSFRDWDRGLPGNTIYF
TRBV30	TRBJ1-1	.	.	TGTGCCTGGAGTGTCTCGTTGGGTACAACTGAAGCTTTCTTT	CAWSVSLGTTEAFF
TRBV5-1	TRBJ1-2	TRBD1	.	TGCGCCAGCAGCTTTTTGGACAGGGGAGGGGATGGCTACACCTTC	CASSFLDRGGDGYTF
TRBV6-1	TRBJ2-1	.	.	TGTGCCAGCAGTGGAATACAGACAGGGAGCGGGGATGAGCAGTTCTTC	CASSGIQTGSGDEQFF
TRBV6-5	TRBJ1-2	.	.	TGTGCCAGCAGTTACCCCAGGGATGACGGCTACACCTTC	CASSYPRDDGYTF
TRBV29-1	TRBJ2-7	.	.	TGCAGCGTTGCTGGAGGGGACCCCCACGAGCAGTACTTC	CSVAGGDPHEQYF
TRBV7-9	TRBJ2-3	.	once	TGTGCCAGCAGCTTAATCCCCCGGGAGAGGCTCGAATCAGATACGCAGTATTTT	CASSLIPRERLESDTQYF
TRBV6-5	TRBJ2-2	.	.	TGTGCCAGCAGTTACGACGGGAGAAACACCGGGGAGCTGTTTTTT	CASSYDGRNTGELFF
TRBV30	TRBJ1-2	.	few	TGTGCCTGGAGACAACTCGACAGCCTACTCTATGGCTACACCTTC	CAWRQLDSLLYGYTF
TRBV5-8	TRBJ2-1	.	medium-sized	TGTGCCAGCAGAATTTCTCCATCCGCCATATACAATGAGCAGTTCTTC	CASRISPSAIYNEQFF
TRBV19	TRBJ2-1	.	.	TGTGCCAGTAGTATGGGGGGATACAATGAGCAGTTCTTC	CASSMGGYNEQFF
TRBV19	TRBJ1-1	TRBD1	.	TGTGCCAGTAGTATAGATCGACAGGGCCCGGTTTATGCTTTCTTT	CASSIDRQGPVYAFF
TRBV30	TRBJ1-2	.	.	TGTGCCTGGACAATCACAGGGAAGGCGGGGGAGAGCTACACCTTC	CAWTITGKAGESYTF
TRBV7-6	TRBJ1-4	TRBD1	medium-sized	TGTGCCAGCAGCCCTCGAAAAGGGGGCCTGGCTAATGAAAAACTGTTTTTT	CASSPRKGGLANEKLFF
TRBV6-4	TRBJ2-2	.	.	TGTGCCAGCAGTCCGGCAGGGGAGACCGGGGAGCTGTTTTTT	CASSPAGETGELFF
TRBV14	TRBJ1-6	.	.	TGTGCCAGCAGCCAAGCACCAGCGAGCTCCTATAATTCACCCCTCCACTTT	CASSQAPASSYNSPLHF
TRBV19	TRBJ1-5	.	.	TGTGCCAGTAGTATAGGGAAGGAACTGGACATGAATCAGCCCCAGCATTTT	CASSIGKELDMNQPQHF
TRBV5-4	TRBJ2-7	.	.	TGTGCCAGCAGCGCAACGGGACAAGCCGGAGAGCAGTACTTC	CASSATGQAGEQYF
TRBV7-6	TRBJ2-3	.	.	TGTGCCAGCTCGGGGGATACGCAGTATTTT	CASSGDTQYF
TRBV10-1	TRBJ2-7	TRBD1	few	TGCGCCAGGGACAGGGTACTAATTCAGAGCTCCTACGAGCAGTACTTC	CARDRVLIQSSYEQYF
TRBV6-1	TRBJ2-3	TRBD1	.	TGTGCCAGCAGCCCAGGGACAGGGGAGCCAGATACGCAGTATTTT	CASSPGTGEPDTQYF
TRBV7-8	TRBJ2-5	.	few	TGTGCCAGCAGCTACCCCTTTCGGGGGAGAGGGGAAGAGACCCAGTACTTC	CASSYPFRGRGEETQYF
TRBV30	TRBJ1-1	.	.	TGTGCCTGGAAGGAGTGGGTCACTGAAGCTTTCTTT	CAWKEWVTEAFF
TRBV15	TRBJ2-3	.	.	TGTGCCACCAGCAGAGATGGGGGGAGTAGAGTGGTAGATACGCAGTATTTT	CATSRDGGSRVVDTQYF